The next 22 T cell receptor beta chains were all read from a single sample in a study of tumor-infiltrating lymphocytes in primary liver carcinoma. Germline DNA was also extracted, with blood RNA taken from unsorted whole blood. cDNA specific to TCR beta was made from about 0.45 ug of total RNA, with a constant-region primer employed for priming. Generation of the TCR beta libraries relied on three nested multiplex PCR rounds using slightly modified ARM-PCR. Amplification in the first two PCR rounds was performed using TRBV1-TRBV30 forward primers and a C-beta reverse primer for approximately 10 cycles each. TCRdb re-analysed the multiplex PCR reads in MiXCR, keeping a single row per CDR3 protein. The sample contains about 320,000 distinct CDR3 sequences, around 50% of which appear only once. Input material: peripheral blood. These TCRs come from a woman aged 25 to 39 with primary liver carcinoma and hepatitis B virus infection.

On this clonotype: This may come from a read error, since a much larger clone is one base off. V usage is TRBV29-1 and J usage is TRBJ1-4; D unclear. V lost 8 bases and J lost 4, with 8 bases in between. There are 11 residues in the CDR3. Looked up from germline, CDR1 is SQVTM and CDR2 is ANQGSEA. The CDR3 loop is CSIGYNEKLFF. The DNA for the CDR3 is TGCAGCATTGGTTATAATGAAAAACTGTTTTTT.

A note on this clonotype: Because the CDR3 is missing its conserved closing phenylalanine or tryptophan, this is likely a read error. This sequence joins TRBV11-2 and TRBJ2-1, with 7 bases lining up with TRBD1. From germline, CDR1 is SGHAT and CDR2 FQNNGV. This CDR3 has 14 residues. CDR3 bases: TGTACCAGCAGCCCTTCCGGGACAGCCAATGAGCAGTTCCTC. Translating gives CTSSPSGTANEQFL.

The chain is built from TRBV7-8 and TRBJ2-2, with D tentatively TRBD2 (6 bases). V was shortened by 8 bases and J by 5 bases, with 21 bases between the two germline ends. The CDR3 is 16 residues long. Germline CDR1 is SGHVS and CDR2 is FQNEAQ. As DNA, the CDR3 is TGTGCCAGCTGCCTGACCGGGAGTCGAAGTACCGGGGAGCTGTTTTTT. The encoded protein is CASCLTGSRSTGELFF.

Details on this clonotype: It may be a read error: a sequence one base away is much more abundant. The chain is built from TRBV6-5 and TRBJ1-1, with TRBD1 matching 10 bases. The germline V gene encodes CDR1 MNHEY and CDR2 SVGAGI. The CDR3 extends over 12 amino acids. V dropped 8 bases and J dropped 12; count of bases not matched to a gene: 9. The CDR3 is CASCPRTGGTFF. CDR3 DNA: TGTGCCAGCTGTCCCCGGACAGGGGGAACTTTCTTT.

About this clonotype: Compared with germline, one end of the junction differs, possibly owing to a read error. The J gene is TRBJ1-4, the V gene TRBV12-3 or TRBV12-4; no clear D gene. This CDR3 region has 13 residues. The CDR3 nucleotides are TGTGCCAGCACCCGAGACCAAAATGAAAAACCGTTTTTT. Translation gives CASTRDQNEKPFF.

The CDR3 loop is CASSPPTDTQYF. The CDR3 DNA reads TGCGCCAGCAGTCCCCCCACAGATACGCAGTATTTT. This chain joins TRBV23-1 and TRBJ2-3; no clear D gene. TRBV23-1 is designated an ORF whose function remains uncertain. V was clipped by 4 bases and J by 2 bases, with 4 bases between them. The CDR3 is made up of 12 amino acids.

As to this clonotype: A much more abundant neighbour one base away suggests this may be a read error. This chain links TRBV7-8 with TRBJ2-1; 7 bases agree with TRBD2. The CDR3 extends over 15 amino acids. Per germline, CDR1 SGHVS and CDR2 FQNEAQ. In DNA form, the CDR3 reads TGTGTCAGCAGCCGAGGGGCTAGCGGTCGCAATGAGCAGTTCTTC. It is translated as CVSSRGASGRNEQFF.

As for this clonotype: The junction and the germline gene differ at one end; a read error may be behind it. The V gene is TRBV11-3, the J gene TRBJ1-1; no firm D call. Germline V gene lookup returns CDR1 SGHNT and CDR2 YENEEA. The CDR3 loop spans 12 amino acids. CDR3 residues: CASRRMNTDAFF. The DNA of the CDR3 is TGTGCCAGCCGGCGAATGAACACTGATGCTTTCTTT.

This clonotype was counted between two and nine times. This sequence joins TRBV7-9 and TRBJ1-1; D remains unclear. CDR1 SEHNR and CDR2 FQNEAQ come from the germline V gene (reference sequence). This CDR3 region has 13 residues. V was pared by 6 bases and J by 5 bases, with 13 bases between. The DNA of the CDR3 is TGTGCCAGCAGTCAGACTGGGAGGACTGAAGCTTTCTTT. This sequence encodes CASSQTGRTEAFF.

This clonotype was observed many times. The chain is built from TRBV11-2 and TRBJ2-1, with D unclear. This CDR3 is built from 12 residues. Looked up from germline, CDR1 is SGHAT and CDR2 is FQNNGV. Trimming pared 3 bases from V and 4 bases from J, leaving 4 bases between. The CDR3 protein is CASSFGYNEQFF. The CDR3, as DNA: TGTGCCAGCAGCTTCGGTTACAATGAGCAGTTCTTC. The entire variable domain, with the rest obtained from reference TRBV11-2 and TRBJ2-1, is as follows: EAGVAQSPRYKIIEKRQSVAFWCNPISGHATLYWYQQILGQGPKLLIQFQNNGVVDDSQLPKDRFSAERLKGVDSTLKIQPAKLEDSAVYLCASSFGYNEQFFGPGTRLTVL.

This CDR3 is CASSQTGFLSPLHF. CDR3 coding DNA: TGTGCCAGCAGCCAAACAGGGTTCCTTTCACCCCTCCACTTT. The chain carries TRBV7-9 and TRBJ1-6, with D possibly being TRBD1 (6 bases). The CDR3 is 14 residues long. Trimming removed 5 bases at V and 9 bases at J, with 14 bases between. In germline, CDR1 is SEHNR, CDR2 FQNEAQ (reference sequence). Full variable domain (outside the CDR3, taken from reference TRBV7-9 and TRBJ1-6): DTGVSQNPRHKITKRGQNVTFRCDPISEHNRLYWYRQTLGQGPEFLTYFQNEAQLEKSRLLSDRFSAERPKGSFSTLEIQRTEQGDSAMYLCASSQTGFLSPLHFGNGTRLTVT.

This chain links TRBV30 with TRBJ1-2; 8 bases are shared with TRBD1. V lost 0 bases to trimming and J lost 8 bases; unmatched junction nucleotides: 14. In germline, CDR1 is GTSNPN, CDR2 SVGIG (reference sequence). This CDR3 region has 16 residues. The CDR3 nucleotides read TGTGCCTGGAGTGTGCAGGGGGCCGGTACCTATGGCGGCTACACCTTC. This gives the protein CAWSVQGAGTYGGYTF.

As concerns this clonotype: A much larger clone lies one base from this, so it may be a read error. The chain has TRBV12-3 or TRBV12-4 and TRBJ1-5; D not resolved. The CDR3 is 14 amino acids. Trimming took 5 bases from V and 10 from J, leaving 18 bases between them. The CDR3 is CASSISVPLDPQHF. Written as DNA, the CDR3 is TGTGCCAGCAGTATATCGGTACCCCTCGATCCCCAGCATTTT.

The V and J genes are TRBV7-9 and TRBJ2-7, with D maybe TRBD2 (5 bases). Germline loops: CDR1 SEHNR, CDR2 FQNEAQ (reference sequence). The CDR3 has 16 amino acids. The V and J ends lost 0 bases and 3 bases respectively, with 15 bases between them. DNA of the CDR3: TGTGCCAGCAGCTTAGCCACTAGTAAGGCTGGCTACGAGCAGTACTTC. Amino acid sequence: CASSLATSKAGYEQYF. Combining the CDR3 with reference TRBV7-9 and TRBJ2-7 gives the whole variable domain DTGVSQNPRHKITKRGQNVTFRCDPISEHNRLYWYRQTLGQGPEFLTYFQNEAQLEKSRLLSDRFSAERPKGSFSTLEIQRTEQGDSAMYLCASSLATSKAGYEQYFGPGTRLTVT.

To note about this clonotype: A much larger clone lies one base from this, so it may be a read error. The chain has TRBV29-1 and TRBJ1-1; tentatively, D is TRBD1 (6 bases). Looked up from germline, CDR1 is SQVTM and CDR2 is ANQGSEA. The CDR3 runs to 10 residues. Trimming removed 7 bases from V and 13 bases from J, with 16 bases in between. In DNA, the CDR3 is TGCAGCGCCATGGACAGAGATGATTTCTTT. As protein: CSAMDRDDFF.

This clonotype was counted ten times or more. V gene TRBV6-6 combines with J gene TRBJ2-3, with D possibly matching TRBD1 (7 bases). V was pared by 4 bases and J by 1 base, with 12 bases between. Germline V gives CDR1 MNHNY, CDR2 SVGAGI (reference sequence). This CDR3 contains 15 residues. CDR3 bases: TGTGCCAGCAGTTCGGGCAGGGGGGGCACAGATACGCAGTATTTT. It yields the protein CASSSGRGGTDTQYF.

In regard to this clonotype: An end of the junction differs from the germline gene, which may be a read error. The chain uses TRBV4-1 and TRBJ2-1, with a weak D call TRBD2 (5 bases). This CDR3 spans 16 amino acids. The germline gives CDR1 MGHRA, CDR2 YSYEKL. The CDR3 loop is CASSRRAETTYNEQSF. The DNA for the CDR3 is TGCGCCAGCAGCCGCCGGGCCGAGACTACCTACAATGAGCAGTCCTTC.

This clonotype was observed a single time. This CDR3 reads CASSSRRTGGLGQPQHF. Written as DNA, the CDR3 is TGTGCCAGCAGCTCCCGACGGACAGGGGGGTTAGGCCAGCCCCAGCATTTT. The chain carries TRBV7-8 and TRBJ1-5; the match to TRBD1 covers 10 bases. The trim removed 4 bases at V and 7 bases at J, leaving 13 bases unmatched. The CDR3 runs 17 residues. Germline CDR1 reads SGHVS; CDR2 reads FQNEAQ. The variable domain in full, completed from reference TRBV7-8 and TRBJ1-5, reads GAGVSQSPRYKVAKRGQDVALRCDPISGHVSLFWYQQALGQGPEFLTYFQNEAQLDKSGLPSDRFFAERPEGSVSTLKIQRTQQEDSAVYLCASSSRRTGGLGQPQHFGDGTRLSIL.

This clonotype was counted ten times or more. The gene calls are TRBV11-2 and TRBJ2-2; D is unresolved. Germline-derived CDR1 and CDR2 are SGHAT and FQNNGV. The CDR3 has 14 amino acids. Deletions cut 5 bases from V and 6 bases from J, with 13 bases between. CDR3 amino acids: CASSPDVIPGELFF. Written as DNA, the CDR3 is TGTGCCAGCAGCCCCGATGTGATTCCCGGGGAGCTGTTTTTT.

This clonotype was seen just once. Just one base apart from a much larger clone, this may be a read error. This chain links TRBV6-5 with TRBJ2-6; D possibly corresponds to TRBD1 (6 bases). The CDR3 length is 16 residues. Germline CDR1 and CDR2: MNHEY and SVGAGI. CDR3 nucleotides: TGTGCCAGCAGCCGGGACACCACCTCTGGGGCCAACGTCCCGACTTTC. Translation gives CASSRDTTSGANVPTF.

Concerning this clonotype itself: A much larger clone lies a single base off, so this may be a read error. The chain employs TRBV11-3 and TRBJ2-7; D is possibly TRBD1 or TRBD2 (6 bases each). Germline CDR1 reads SGHNT; CDR2 reads YENEEA. This CDR3 spans 15 amino acids. The CDR3 protein is CVSSLRRGDSYEQYF. In DNA, the CDR3 is TGTGTCAGCAGCTTAAGGAGGGGGGATTCCTACGAGCAGTACTTC.

In the case of this clonotype: One end of the junction does not line up with germline, which may come from a read error. This rearrangement joins TRBV11-2 to TRBJ1-5; no reliable D call. CDR1 is SGHAT and CDR2 is FQNNGV in the germline V gene. This CDR3 spans 13 amino acids. This CDR3 is CTSGPSHNQPQHF. The DNA of the CDR3 is TGTACCAGCGGCCCTAGCCACAATCAGCCCCAGCATTTT.